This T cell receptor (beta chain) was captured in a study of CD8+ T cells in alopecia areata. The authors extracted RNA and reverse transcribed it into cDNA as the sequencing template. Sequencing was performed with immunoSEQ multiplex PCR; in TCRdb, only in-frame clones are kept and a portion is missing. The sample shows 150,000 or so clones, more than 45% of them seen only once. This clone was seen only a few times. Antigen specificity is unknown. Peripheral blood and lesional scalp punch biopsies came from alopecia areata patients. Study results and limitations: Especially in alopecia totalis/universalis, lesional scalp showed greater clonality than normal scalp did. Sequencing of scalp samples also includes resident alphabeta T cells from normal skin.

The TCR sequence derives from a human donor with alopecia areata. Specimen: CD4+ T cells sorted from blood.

CDR3 amino acids: CASSGLGYNEQFF. The CDR3 DNA reads as TGTGCCAGCAGTGGTCTGGGCTACAATGAGCAGTTCTTC. V usage is TRBV25-1 and J usage is TRBJ2-1; D remains unclear. Germline V CDR1 and CDR2: MGHDK, SYGVNS. The CDR3 has 13 residues. Trimming cost V 4 bases and J 3 bases, with 7 bases left between them.